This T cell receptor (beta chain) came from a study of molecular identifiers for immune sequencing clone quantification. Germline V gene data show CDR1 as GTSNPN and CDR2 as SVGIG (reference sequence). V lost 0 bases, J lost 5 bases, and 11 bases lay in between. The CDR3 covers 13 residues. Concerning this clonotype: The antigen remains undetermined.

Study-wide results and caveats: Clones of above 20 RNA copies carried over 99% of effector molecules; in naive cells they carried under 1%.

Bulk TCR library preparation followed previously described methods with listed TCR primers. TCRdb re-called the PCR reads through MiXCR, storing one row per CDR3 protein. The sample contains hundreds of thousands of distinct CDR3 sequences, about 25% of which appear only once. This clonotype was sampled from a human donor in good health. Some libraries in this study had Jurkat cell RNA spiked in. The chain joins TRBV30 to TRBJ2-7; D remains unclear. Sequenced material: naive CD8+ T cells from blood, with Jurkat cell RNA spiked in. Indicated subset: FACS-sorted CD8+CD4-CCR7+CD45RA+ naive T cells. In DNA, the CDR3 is TGTGCCTGGAGTGTACTTGGCGACGACGAGCAGTACTTC. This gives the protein CAWSVLGDDEQYF.